These T cell receptor beta chains were read from a single sample in a study of beta chain features in type 1 diabetes. Here immunoSEQ multiplex PCR was the method, and the copy in TCRdb shows in-frame clones only, minus some. The sample has around 300,000 clones, around 16% seen once; the top ten hold roughly 0.015%. The material sequenced was naive CD4+ T cells from blood. Receptors originate from a man younger than 30 with type 1 diabetes. Both conserved end residues are part of each CDR3. D genes are given only for firm matches. Only part of the rows carry a size: once, few, many, or a class if the clone is expanded.

j_gene: TRBJ1-2; v_gene: TRBV28; d_gene: -; abundance: -; CDR3aa: CASAQTGYGYTF; CDR3nt: TGTGCCAGCGCCCAGACGGGCTATGGCTACACCTTC
j_gene: TRBJ2-4; v_gene: TRBV27; d_gene: -; abundance: -; CDR3aa: CASRGTQLAKNIQYF; CDR3nt: TGTGCCAGCAGAGGGACTCAACTAGCCAAAAACATTCAGTACTTC
j_gene: TRBJ2-7; v_gene: TRBV9; d_gene: TRBD2; abundance: once; CDR3aa: CASSVEGAGVRNEQYF; CDR3nt: TGTGCCAGCAGCGTAGAAGGAGCGGGAGTACGTAACGAGCAGTACTTC
j_gene: TRBJ1-1; v_gene: TRBV29-1; d_gene: TRBD1; abundance: -; CDR3aa: CSARDSYMNTEAFF; CDR3nt: TGCAGCGCGCGGGACAGCTATATGAACACTGAAGCTTTCTTT
j_gene: TRBJ2-3; v_gene: TRBV5-1; d_gene: TRBD1; abundance: few; CDR3aa: CASSLVQGASDTQYF; CDR3nt: TGCGCCAGCAGCTTGGTCCAGGGGGCGTCAGATACGCAGTATTTT
j_gene: TRBJ2-7; v_gene: TRBV5-4; d_gene: -; abundance: few; CDR3aa: CASSFDRFTYEQYF; CDR3nt: TGTGCCAGCAGCTTCGACAGGTTCACCTACGAGCAGTACTTC
j_gene: TRBJ1-5; v_gene: TRBV5-1; d_gene: -; abundance: once; CDR3aa: CASSLSPTGILSNQPQHF; CDR3nt: TGCGCCAGCAGCTTGTCCCCCACAGGGATTTTAAGCAATCAGCCCCAGCATTTT
j_gene: TRBJ2-7; v_gene: TRBV15; d_gene: TRBD1; abundance: few; CDR3aa: CATSRGDRGYEQYF; CDR3nt: TGTGCCACCAGCAGAGGGGACAGGGGCTACGAGCAGTACTTC
j_gene: TRBJ2-7; v_gene: TRBV30; d_gene: TRBD2; abundance: -; CDR3aa: CAWSVGSSGGADEQYF; CDR3nt: TGTGCCTGGAGTGTGGGTAGTAGCGGGGGGGCTGACGAGCAGTACTTC
j_gene: TRBJ2-7; v_gene: TRBV7-6; d_gene: TRBD1; abundance: -; CDR3aa: CASSQRTGYEQYF; CDR3nt: TGTGCCAGCAGCCAAAGGACAGGCTACGAGCAGTACTTC
j_gene: TRBJ1-1; v_gene: TRBV28; d_gene: -; abundance: -; CDR3aa: CAAWGVNTEAFF; CDR3nt: TGTGCCGCCTGGGGCGTGAACACTGAAGCTTTCTTT
j_gene: TRBJ2-1; v_gene: TRBV2; d_gene: TRBD2; abundance: -; CDR3aa: CASSDSASGRESSYNEQFF; CDR3nt: TGTGCCAGCAGTGATTCAGCTAGCGGGAGGGAAAGCTCCTACAATGAGCAGTTCTTC
j_gene: TRBJ2-4; v_gene: TRBV28; d_gene: -; abundance: few; CDR3aa: CASNPSLLGGLAKNIQYF; CDR3nt: TGTGCCAGCAACCCAAGCCTGCTCGGGGGTCTAGCCAAAAACATTCAGTACTTC
j_gene: TRBJ2-1; v_gene: TRBV9; d_gene: -; abundance: -; CDR3aa: CASSVRGGDEQFF; CDR3nt: TGTGCCAGCAGCGTAAGGGGGGGCGATGAGCAGTTCTTC
j_gene: TRBJ2-7; v_gene: TRBV7-9; d_gene: -; abundance: -; CDR3aa: CASSPKGTNYEQYF; CDR3nt: TGTGCCAGCAGCCCGAAAGGGACAAATTACGAGCAGTACTTC
j_gene: TRBJ2-1; v_gene: TRBV4-2; d_gene: TRBD2; abundance: few; CDR3aa: CASSQDTSGSGTEQFF; CDR3nt: TGTGCCAGCAGCCAAGATACTAGCGGGAGTGGCACTGAGCAGTTCTTC
j_gene: TRBJ2-2; v_gene: TRBV28; d_gene: TRBD1; abundance: few; CDR3aa: CASTLSTGGYTGELFF; CDR3nt: TGTGCCAGCACCCTATCGACAGGGGGCTACACCGGGGAGCTGTTTTTT
j_gene: TRBJ1-1; v_gene: TRBV5-1; d_gene: -; abundance: few; CDR3aa: CASSTRDLNTEAFF; CDR3nt: TGCGCCAGCAGCACGCGGGACCTAAACACTGAAGCTTTCTTT
j_gene: TRBJ1-1; v_gene: TRBV28; d_gene: TRBD1; abundance: -; CDR3aa: CASSLPTGGQATEAFF; CDR3nt: TGTGCCAGCAGTTTACCCACAGGGGGCCAGGCCACTGAAGCTTTCTTT
j_gene: TRBJ2-6; v_gene: TRBV11-2; d_gene: -; abundance: few; CDR3aa: CASSFSGGSGANVLTF; CDR3nt: TGTGCCAGCAGCTTTTCAGGAGGCTCTGGGGCCAACGTCCTGACTTTC
j_gene: TRBJ2-5; v_gene: TRBV5-6; d_gene: TRBD2; abundance: -; CDR3aa: CASSTLAGPETQYF; CDR3nt: TGTGCCAGCAGCACCCTAGCGGGTCCAGAGACCCAGTACTTC
j_gene: TRBJ2-7; v_gene: TRBV27; d_gene: -; abundance: -; CDR3aa: CASRMTGTLFRGEQYF; CDR3nt: TGTGCCAGCAGAATGACAGGGACTCTTTTCAGAGGGGAGCAGTACTTC
j_gene: TRBJ2-1; v_gene: TRBV9; d_gene: TRBD1; abundance: few; CDR3aa: CASSPYRDRGYNEQFF; CDR3nt: TGTGCCAGCAGCCCATACCGGGACAGGGGGTACAATGAGCAGTTCTTC
j_gene: TRBJ1-1; v_gene: TRBV5-6; d_gene: TRBD1; abundance: -; CDR3aa: CASSSWTGPTEAFF; CDR3nt: TGTGCCAGCAGCTCGTGGACAGGGCCCACTGAAGCTTTCTTT
j_gene: TRBJ2-7; v_gene: TRBV9; d_gene: -; abundance: -; CDR3aa: CASSVAQGGYEQYF; CDR3nt: TGTGCCAGCAGCGTAGCTCAGGGGGGCTACGAGCAGTACTTC
j_gene: TRBJ1-2; v_gene: TRBV9; d_gene: TRBD1; abundance: few; CDR3aa: CASSVETGPMYGYTF; CDR3nt: TGTGCCAGCAGCGTAGAGACAGGGCCCATGTATGGCTACACCTTC
j_gene: TRBJ2-1; v_gene: TRBV29-1; d_gene: -; abundance: many; CDR3aa: CSVTGSGNNEQFF; CDR3nt: TGCAGCGTGACGGGGAGTGGGAACAATGAGCAGTTCTTC
j_gene: TRBJ1-1; v_gene: TRBV5-1; d_gene: -; abundance: -; CDR3aa: CASSFTGNTEAFF; CDR3nt: TGCGCCAGCAGCTTTACAGGGAACACTGAAGCTTTCTTT
j_gene: TRBJ1-4; v_gene: TRBV4-3; d_gene: -; abundance: -; CDR3aa: CASSHSPSATNEKLFF; CDR3nt: TGCGCCAGCAGCCATTCCCCCTCTGCAACTAATGAAAAACTGTTTTTT
j_gene: TRBJ2-7; v_gene: TRBV20-1; d_gene: -; abundance: -; CDR3aa: CSARGGHEQYF; CDR3nt: TGCAGTGCTAGAGGAGGCCACGAGCAGTACTTC
j_gene: TRBJ2-3; v_gene: TRBV9; d_gene: TRBD2; abundance: -; CDR3aa: CASSVASGGPDTQYF; CDR3nt: TGTGCCAGCAGCGTAGCCAGCGGGGGCCCTGATACGCAGTATTTT
j_gene: TRBJ2-1; v_gene: TRBV20-1; d_gene: -; abundance: few; CDR3aa: CSARAQAEQFF; CDR3nt: TGCAGTGCTAGAGCCCAGGCTGAGCAGTTCTTC
j_gene: TRBJ1-2; v_gene: TRBV5-1; d_gene: -; abundance: -; CDR3aa: CASSPAGEYNYGYTF; CDR3nt: TGCGCCAGCAGCCCGGCAGGGGAATATAACTATGGCTACACCTTC
j_gene: TRBJ1-2; v_gene: TRBV28; d_gene: TRBD1; abundance: few; CDR3aa: CASSSTGQGAGYGYTF; CDR3nt: TGTGCCAGCAGTTCAACCGGACAGGGGGCAGGCTATGGCTACACCTTC
j_gene: TRBJ1-5; v_gene: TRBV2; d_gene: TRBD1; abundance: -; CDR3aa: CASRMGQQGIGNQPQHF; CDR3nt: TGTGCCAGCAGGATGGGCCAACAGGGGATAGGCAATCAGCCCCAGCATTTT
j_gene: TRBJ2-3; v_gene: TRBV28; d_gene: -; abundance: few; CDR3aa: CASSLRPRLNTDTQYF; CDR3nt: TGTGCCAGCAGTTTACGTCCTCGACTAAACACAGATACGCAGTATTTT
j_gene: TRBJ2-3; v_gene: TRBV11-2; d_gene: TRBD2; abundance: -; CDR3aa: CASSPGLAGSPQYF; CDR3nt: TGTGCCAGCAGCCCCGGACTAGCGGGATCGCCCCAGTATTTT
j_gene: TRBJ1-4; v_gene: TRBV30; d_gene: TRBD1; abundance: -; CDR3aa: CAWSNPQGGKLFF; CDR3nt: TGTGCCTGGAGTAACCCCCAGGGGGGAAAACTGTTTTTT
j_gene: TRBJ1-1; v_gene: TRBV30; d_gene: -; abundance: few; CDR3aa: CAWSVPVVDGAEAFF; CDR3nt: TGTGCCTGGAGTGTTCCGGTGGTGGATGGAGCTGAAGCTTTCTTT
j_gene: TRBJ1-2; v_gene: TRBV4-3; d_gene: TRBD1; abundance: few; CDR3aa: CASSQERYATGTYGYTF; CDR3nt: TGCGCCAGCAGCCAAGAACGTTACGCGACAGGGACCTATGGCTACACCTTC